The clone carrying this T cell receptor (beta chain) was counted once. Its antigen remains unidentified. The germline V gene encodes CDR1 MNHEY and CDR2 SMNVEV (reference sequence). The CDR3 is 14 amino acids. The V gene lost 4 bases and the J gene lost 5 bases, with 11 bases spanning the gap. The data originate from a study of brain T cells in children with intractable seizures. The study, taken as a whole, reports: HCMV serostatus was not known, and viral specificity came from CDR3 similarity only.

TCRdb's table, derived via immunoSEQ multiplex PCR, lists solely in-frame clones and lacks some. There are about 350,000 clones in the sample; roughly 93% occur only once, and around 6% lies in the top ten. Time point described: blood from clinic visit 5 months post-surgery; TSC patient then seizure free. The source of this sequence is a boy under two years old with tuberous sclerosis and intractable seizures. The J gene is TRBJ1-4, the V gene TRBV27; D is unclear. Here the sequenced sample was peripheral blood, taken approximately 5 months after surgery. The CDR3: CASSYGTENEKLFF. DNA for the CDR3: TGTGCCAGCAGTTATGGAACAGAAAATGAAAAACTGTTTTTT.